A single T cell receptor (beta chain) is shown here with its context. Its antigen is unknown. Base qualities are missing; no much larger clone stands one base away. The sample comes from a study of blood T cell repertoires in COVID-19 (dated by TCRdb to about 2020). About the investigation overall: The collaborator samples originated in the United States, Italy and Spain and spanned the acute and convalescent phases of COVID-19. The material from the prospective study consisted of cDNA or gDNA derived from T cells, B-cell-depleted T cells, or PBMCs. The samples were drawn from the first 160 participants of the ongoing ImmuneRACE study and from roughly 1,300 subjects provided by 6 global collaborators. The sample metadata nearly always contained a de-identified subject ID, COVID-19 status, age in years and sex. The dataset comprised deeply sampled blood TCRbeta repertoires from subjects exposed to, actively infected with, or recovered from COVID-19. Where available, HLA class I and class II types were obtained from metadata supplied by the sample provider rather than from assay-based typing. A freely available public database, intended as a resource for researchers studying the immune response to SARS-CoV-2, is where the repertoires were released.

Whole blood was collected in K2EDTA tubes by collaborating institutions according to the institutions' own protocols. Collaborator samples were shipped for TCRbeta analysis as frozen whole blood, isolated PBMCs, or DNA extracted from either sample type. TCRbeta CDR3 regions were amplified from genomic DNA using the immunoSEQ Assay, a bias-controlled multiplex PCR. For the original study's pipeline: Within the assay, amplification of reference gene primers was used to estimate how many nucleated cells each sample contained. Sequence reads were collapsed and filtered to measure the absolute abundance of every unique TCRbeta CDR3 rearrangement. Productive Simpson clonality was computed per sample as the square root of Simpson's diversity index over productive rearrangements. In TCRdb, the immuneACCESS table is reduced to in-frame sequences with V and J assigned. These tables do not hold every clone; where another copy was compared, an unresolved V gene accounts for under half, and the others remain unexplained. V, J and clone size reflect that table, while D and trimming were determined from the DNA. For this sample there are about 380,000 clones; approximately 81% appear just once. In total, the top ten clones hold roughly 3.6% of the sample.

At the junction V is shortened by 4 bases and J by 5 bases; bases outside the gene matches: 2. From its cysteine to its phenylalanine, the CDR3 spans 14 amino acids. Of all the DNA, just the CDR3 is kept, 42 bases in frame from base 1. The germline V gene provides CDR1 SGHTA and CDR2 FQGTGA. Results and caveats for the whole study, not just this receptor: The amount of clinical and demographic metadata varied by source and participant and was provided uncurated.

The chain employs TRBV7-3 and TRBJ2-1; TRBD2 matches 10 bases in the middle. The TCR comes from a young woman with acute or convalescent COVID-19. Material for sequencing was peripheral blood. The CDR3 reads as follows: CASSWGLANNEQFF. The DNA is TGTGCCAGCAGCTGGGGACTAGCGAACAATGAGCAGTTCTTC.